A selection of T cell receptor beta chains follows, all from one sample in a study of blood T cells in healthy people across ages. TCRdb used MiXCR to reprocess the 5' RACE reads, holding one entry per CDR3 protein. The sample lists hundreds of thousands of distinct CDR3 sequences; 45% to 65% were seen once. Sequencing was performed on blood. The receptor set was obtained from a man between 60 and 75 years old in good health. CDR3s include the opening cysteine and the closing phenylalanine or tryptophan. The D gene is left open where the match is weak. Some rows mark clone size as missing; the rest say once, few, many or name a class of expanded clone.

>-|TRBJ1-2|-|TRBV20-1
CSASVKKGYGYTF
TGCAGTGCTAGCGTCAAGAAGGGCTATGGCTACACCTTC
>TRBD2|TRBJ2-3|-|TRBV4-1
CASSQVRLAEFRDTQYF
TGCGCCAGCAGCCAAGTACGGCTAGCGGAGTTTCGTGATACGCAGTATTTT
>-|TRBJ2-5|few|TRBV29-1
CSAGQPGETQYF
TGCAGCGCTGGACAGCCTGGGGAGACCCAGTACTTC
>TRBD1|TRBJ2-3|-|TRBV10-3
CATSDLGQGWTDTQYF
TGTGCCACCAGTGACCTGGGACAGGGATGGACAGATACGCAGTATTTT
>-|TRBJ1-2|few|TRBV20-1
CSARGQRSGYTF
TGCAGTGCTCGTGGACAGCGGTCGGGCTACACCTTC
>-|TRBJ2-5|-|TRBV20-1
CSANRGAVETQYF
TGCAGTGCTAACCGTGGGGCGGTCGAGACCCAGTACTTC
>-|TRBJ2-5|-|TRBV5-5
CASSLYPAGFQETQYF
TGTGCCAGCAGCTTGTACCCAGCGGGTTTCCAAGAGACCCAGTACTTC
>TRBD1|TRBJ2-7|once|TRBV6-6
CASRTPGTGGYEQYF
TGTGCCAGCAGGACCCCGGGGACAGGGGGATACGAGCAGTACTTC
>-|TRBJ1-2|-|TRBV6-2/TRBV6-3
CASRTGGTRDNYGYTF
TGTGCCAGCAGAACCGGGGGAACAAGGGATAACTATGGCTACACCTTC
>TRBD1|TRBJ1-2|-|TRBV3-1
CASSRNEQGVYGYTF
TGTGCCAGCAGTCGGAATGAACAGGGGGTCTATGGCTACACCTTC
>-|TRBJ2-1|few|TRBV7-2
CASSIQGGNEQFF
TGTGCCAGCAGCATCCAGGGAGGCAATGAGCAGTTCTTC
>TRBD2|TRBJ2-5|-|TRBV7-7
CASSQGGGAVETQYF
TGTGCCAGCAGCCAGGGCGGGGGGGCGGTGGAGACCCAGTACTTC
>TRBD2|TRBJ2-1|few|TRBV5-1
CASSTGLAEYNEQFF
TGCGCCAGCAGCACGGGACTAGCCGAGTACAATGAGCAGTTCTTC
>-|TRBJ1-4|-|TRBV3-1
CASGRAGRREKLFF
TGTGCCAGCGGGAGGGCAGGGAGGCGTGAAAAACTGTTTTTT